Below, 3 T cell receptor beta chains from the same sample are listed, as sequenced in a study of blood T cell repertoires in COVID-19. The data were produced by immunoSEQ multiplex PCR, yet TCRdb's version contains in-frame clones alone and is incomplete. The data hold 310,000 or so clones, with approximately 83% observed a single time. The material sequenced was peripheral blood. The receptor set was obtained from a woman in her 30s who had recovered from COVID-19.

The V gene is TRBV18, the J gene TRBJ1-2; 7 bases map to TRBD1. The CDR3 runs to 14 residues. The trim removed 6 bases at V and 3 bases at J, leaving 7 bases unmatched. Germline lookup yields CDR1 KGHSH and CDR2 LQKENI. The chain's CDR3 is CASSARQGDYGYTF. CDR3 bases: TGTGCCAGCTCTGCAAGGCAGGGGGACTATGGCTACACCTTC.

The chain links TRBV7-2 to TRBJ1-2; 8 positions agree with TRBD1. Germline lookup yields CDR1 SGHTA and CDR2 FQGNSA. The CDR3 covers 14 residues. With 5 bases clipped from V and 4 bases from J, the junction kept 6 bases outside the gene matches. CDR3 amino acids: CASSAAGGPYGYTF. For the CDR3, the DNA is TGTGCCAGCAGCGCTGCAGGGGGCCCCTATGGCTACACCTTC.

J is TRBJ1-5 and V is TRBV3-1 (or the pseudogene TRBV3-2); 12 positions agree with TRBD1. CDR3 length equals 17 residues. Unmatched junction bases numbered 12, after V lost 5 bases and J lost 7 bases. Germline values: CDR1 LGHDT, CDR2 YNNKEL (reference sequence). The CDR3 loop reads CASSSGTGGSSGQPQHF. CDR3 coding DNA: TGTGCCAGCAGCTCCGGGACAGGGGGCAGTTCGGGGCAGCCCCAGCATTTT.